The 10 T cell receptor beta chains given below trace back to one sample, sequenced in a study of healthy donors' naive CD4 and CD8 T cells. A linear amplification protocol produced the TCR libraries from about 450 ng of total RNA. TCRdb redid the calling of the reads with MiXCR, one entry per CDR3 protein. The top ten hold roughly 2.4% of the sample, which has 150,000 to 200,000 distinct CDR3 sequences, nearly 75% seen once. The specimen sequenced was naive CD4+ and CD8+ T cells sorted from blood, pooled from several donors. The source is a pool of human donors in good health; the sample pools cells from several healthy donors.

The CDR3 sequence: CSVEDSSSTEQFF. In nucleotides, the CDR3 is TGCAGCGTTGAAGATTCGTCTAGCACTGAGCAGTTCTTC. The chain couples TRBV29-1 to TRBJ2-1; a possible D gene is TRBD2 (5 bases). This CDR3 has 13 amino acids. The V and J ends lost 0 bases and 9 bases respectively, with 12 bases between them. Germline CDR1 is SQVTM and CDR2 is ANQGSEA.

The chain is built from TRBV19 and TRBJ1-1; D possibly corresponds to TRBD1 (5 bases). Germline CDR1 is LNHDA and CDR2 is SQIVND (reference sequence). V gave up 8 bases and J gave up 1 base, with 14 bases separating them. CDR3 length: 14 residues. For the CDR3, the DNA is TGTGCCAGTGGCGTTCGGGGCAGGAACACTGAAGCTTTCTTT. It yields the protein CASGVRGRNTEAFF. Variable domain in full (rest from reference TRBV19 and TRBJ1-1): DGGITQSPKYLFRKEGQNVTLSCEQNLNHDAMYWYRQDPGQGLRLIYYSQIVNDFQKGDIAEGYSVSREKKESFPLTVTSAQKNPTAFYLCASGVRGRNTEAFFGQGTRLTVV.

This clonotype was seen a single time. V is TRBV19 and J is TRBJ2-7, with D tentatively TRBD1 or TRBD2 (5 bases each). The V end lost 4 bases, the J end lost 2 bases, and 12 bases lay between the germline ends. The CDR3 is 14 amino acids. The germline gives CDR1 LNHDA, CDR2 SQIVND (reference sequence). The CDR3 is CASSTGTRTYEQYF. The CDR3 coding sequence is TGTGCCAGTAGTACCGGGACCAGGACCTACGAGCAGTACTTC.

This chain uses TRBV29-1 with TRBJ2-7; D gene ambiguous. The CDR3 has 12 residues. The V gene lost 7 bases and the J gene lost 0 bases, with 10 bases spanning the gap. Germline CDR1 and CDR2: SQVTM and ANQGSEA. CDR3 loop: CSAEKGSYEQYF. The CDR3 region has the DNA TGCAGCGCCGAAAAGGGCTCCTACGAGCAGTACTTC.

The rearrangement links TRBV11-2 to TRBJ1-5; D unclear. V lost 1 base and J lost 6, with 7 bases in between. The CDR3 runs to 13 residues. The germline CDR1 and CDR2 sequences are SGHAT and FQNNGV. The CDR3 is CASSLARGQPQHF. The CDR3 coding sequence is TGTGCCAGCAGCTTAGCTCGCGGTCAGCCCCAGCATTTT.

The CDR3 DNA reads TGTGCCTGGGGTCCGGGACACTGTCCCGGTTGCGAGCAGTTCTTC. Its translation is CAWGPGHCPGCEQFF. The chain uses TRBV30 and TRBJ2-1, with D maybe TRBD1 (6 bases). V was trimmed by 5 bases and J by 10 bases, leaving 24 bases between them. The CDR3 spans 15 residues. In germline, CDR1 is GTSNPN, CDR2 SVGIG (reference sequence).

The chain uses TRBV27 and TRBJ1-4; unclear D gene. CDR3 size: 14 residues. The V and J ends lost 3 bases and 4 bases respectively, with 9 bases between them. CDR1 and CDR2 (germline): MNHEY, SMNVEV (reference sequence). The CDR3 is CASSFSGSNEKLFF. For the CDR3, the DNA is TGTGCCAGCAGTTTTTCGGGGAGTAATGAAAAACTGTTTTTT.

This clonotype was found once. The J gene is TRBJ2-1, the V gene TRBV19; no clear D gene. V lost 2 bases and J lost 0, with 11 bases in between. This CDR3 has 16 amino acids. Looked up from germline, CDR1 is LNHDA and CDR2 is SQIVND (reference sequence). The CDR3 reads CASSIRWQSSYNEQFF. CDR3 sequence (DNA): TGTGCCAGTAGTATACGGTGGCAGAGCTCCTACAATGAGCAGTTCTTC.

This clonotype was seen once. The chain joins TRBV29-1 to TRBJ2-7; maybe TRBD1 (6 bases). V shed 2 bases and J shed 3 bases, with 11 bases lying between them. Germline CDR1 SQVTM, CDR2 ANQGSEA. This CDR3 contains 13 residues. The CDR3 spells CSVELTGSYEQYF. CDR3 in DNA: TGCAGCGTTGAACTAACAGGGAGCTACGAGCAGTACTTC.

The CDR3 is CASTPGRRNYGYTF. CDR3 bases: TGTGCCAGCACCCCAGGACGTCGTAACTATGGCTACACCTTC. This chain joins TRBV27 and TRBJ1-2, with D hard to call. The CDR3 length is 14 residues. Trimming shortened V by 7 bases and J by 1 base, and 13 bases separated the two germline ends. CDR1 MNHEY and CDR2 SMNVEV come from the germline V gene (reference sequence).